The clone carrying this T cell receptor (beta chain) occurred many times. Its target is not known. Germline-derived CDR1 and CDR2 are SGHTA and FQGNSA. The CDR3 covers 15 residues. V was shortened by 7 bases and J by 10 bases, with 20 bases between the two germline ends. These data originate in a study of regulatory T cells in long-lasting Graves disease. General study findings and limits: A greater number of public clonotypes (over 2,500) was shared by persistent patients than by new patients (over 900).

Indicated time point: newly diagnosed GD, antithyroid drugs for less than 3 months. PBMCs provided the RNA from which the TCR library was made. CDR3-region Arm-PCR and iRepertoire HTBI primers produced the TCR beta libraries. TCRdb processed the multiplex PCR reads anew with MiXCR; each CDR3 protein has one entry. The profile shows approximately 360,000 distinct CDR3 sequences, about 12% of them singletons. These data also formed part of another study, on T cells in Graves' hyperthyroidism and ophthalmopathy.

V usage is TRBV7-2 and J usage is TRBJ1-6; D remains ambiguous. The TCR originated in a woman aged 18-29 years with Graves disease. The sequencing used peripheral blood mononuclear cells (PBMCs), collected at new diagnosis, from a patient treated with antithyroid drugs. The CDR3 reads CASTPKGAPYSPLHF. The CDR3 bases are TGTGCCAGCACTCCGAAGGGCGCCCCCTACTCACCCCTCCACTTT.